This entry concerns a single T cell receptor beta chain. Its antigen is currently not known. No clone much larger than this one lies a single base away; base qualities are absent. This sample is drawn from a study of blood T cell repertoires in COVID-19 (dated by TCRdb to about 2020). Turning to the overall study: The collaborator samples originated in the United States, Italy and Spain and spanned the acute and convalescent phases of COVID-19. Samples were obtained from the ongoing ImmuneRACE study (first 160 participants) and from over a thousand subjects provided by 6 global collaborators. The material from the prospective study consisted of cDNA or gDNA derived from T cells, B-cell-depleted T cells, or PBMCs. HLA class I and class II types, where available, came from metadata supplied by the sample provider rather than from assay-based typing. A de-identified subject ID, COVID-19 status, age in years and sex were almost always included in the sample metadata. The dataset comprised deeply sampled blood TCRbeta repertoires from subjects exposed to, actively infected with, or recovered from COVID-19. A freely available public database, intended as a resource for researchers studying the immune response to SARS-CoV-2, is where the repertoires were released. On the study overall, not on this receptor specifically: How much clinical and demographic metadata was included differed by source and by participant, and the metadata was provided uncurated.

The junction carries 13 bases between V and J, which are trimmed by 1 base and 12 bases respectively. CDR1 and CDR2 (SGHTA, FQGNSA) derive from the germline V gene. The CDR3 goes from the cysteine to the phenylalanine over 13 residues. Here the CDR3 DNA is all that survives: 39 bases in frame from base 1. Whole blood was collected in K2EDTA tubes by collaborating institutions according to the institutions' own protocols. For TCRbeta analysis, collaborators shipped samples in one of three forms: frozen whole blood, isolated PBMCs, or DNA extracted from either of those sample types. The immunoSEQ Assay, a bias-controlled multiplex PCR, was used to amplify TCRbeta CDR3 regions from genomic DNA. In the original analysis: The number of nucleated cells in each sample was estimated from the amplification of reference gene primers within the assay. To quantify the absolute abundance of each unique TCRbeta CDR3 rearrangement, sequence reads were collapsed and filtered. For each sample, productive Simpson clonality was calculated by taking the square root of Simpson's diversity index across productive rearrangements. TCRdb holds this immuneACCESS table with in-frame rearrangements only. Some clones are missing; in checked studies, unresolved V genes explain under half, and the rest has no known cause. V and J calls and clone size follow that table, whereas D and trimming were derived from the DNA. Counted in this sample were about 150,000 clones; less than 95% of them appeared once. The ten largest account for about 0.57% of the sample.

Sample: peripheral blood. This clonotype originated in a man aged 45-65 years with acute or convalescent COVID-19. The chain joins TRBV7-2 to TRBJ2-1, and the D gene may be TRBD2, 6 bases matching. The bases are TGTGCCAGCAGCTTAGAAATTTTCGGGAGGCAGTTCTTC. Its translation is CASSLEIFGRQFF.